The text below deals with one T cell receptor beta chain. Its matching antigen is unknown. The sample is drawn from a study of OX40 agonist ivuxolimab in advanced cancers. Points from the study as a whole: Relative to CD4+ cells, CD8+ T cells on average had more expanded clones.

Repertoires were generated with immunoSEQ multiplex PCR, while TCRdb's copy carries only in-frame clones and drops some. The sample has about 70,000 clones; just under 80% are singletons. The ends lost 2 bases at V and 4 bases at J; junction bases unmatched: 10. This CDR3 has 17 residues. This sample comprised CD4+ or CD8+ T cells sorted from blood, obtained in a trial of the OX40 agonist ivuxolimab. The chain employs TRBV5-3 and TRBJ2-7, with 12 bases identical to TRBD2. TRBV5-3 is an ORF, with its function uncertain. The clonotype comes from an adult with an advanced solid tumor such as melanoma, head and neck, liver or kidney cancer. The CDR3 bases are TGTGCCAGAAGCTTCGAGACTAGCGGGGGACTAAATTACGAGCAGTACTTC. Amino acid sequence: CARSFETSGGLNYEQYF.